This TCR beta chain was sequenced during a study of blood T cell repertoires in COVID-19. Turning to the study itself: Material from acute and convalescent COVID-19 was sourced from the United States, Italy and Spain. The analysed material was cDNA or gDNA that came from T cells, B-cell-depleted T cells, or PBMCs.

Authors' processing steps: Amplification with reference gene primers provided the estimates of nucleated cell counts. Profiling relied on immunoSEQ multiplex PCR, and the TCRdb table lists in-frame clones only, not all of them. V and J calls and clone size are given by that table; D and trimming were obtained from the DNA. The sample contains tens of thousands of clones, 80% to 95% of which appear only once. CDR3 length: 14 residues. V lost 3 bases to trimming and J lost 5 bases; unmatched junction nucleotides: 4. Looked up from germline, CDR1 is SGDLS and CDR2 is YYNGEE. The rearrangement joins TRBV9 to TRBJ1-1; 10 bases match TRBD1. Sequenced: peripheral blood. The TCR sequence derives from a human donor in a cohort sampled during active COVID-19. CDR3 sequence (DNA): TGTGCCAGCAGCGGACAGGGGGCGCGGACTGAAGCTTTCTTT. Its protein product is CASSGQGARTEAFF.